Here is one T cell receptor (beta chain) with its context. These data belong to a study of control samples from healthy donors and cancer patients. The protocol was immunoSEQ multiplex PCR, while the TCRdb copy is restricted to in-frame clones and leaves out a portion. The sample consists of over 70,000 clones, roughly nine tenths of them appearing once. In germline, CDR1 is LGHNA, CDR2 YSLEER. The CDR3 contains 14 residues. Trimming took 2 bases from V and 8 from J, leaving 13 bases between them. The sequenced material came from PBMCs. The chain carries TRBV4-3 and TRBJ2-1; D may match TRBD1 or TRBD2 (6 bases each). The sequence was obtained from a woman aged 50 to 60 with colorectal cancer. CDR3 nucleotide sequence: TGCGCCAGCAGCCAACCGGGGGCGCATGATGAGCAGTTCTTC. Translating gives CASSQPGAHDEQFF.